One and the same sample provided the 15 T cell receptor beta chains below, sequenced in a study of cytomegalovirus exposure and HLA in healthy donors. Primers included in the PCR were 60 Vbeta and 13 Jbeta primers. Data came from immunoSEQ multiplex PCR; TCRdb stores just in-frame clones and leaves some out. The table includes about 130,000 clones, approximately 80% detected once. The sequencing input was PBMCs. The receptors stem from a human donor in good health.

The chain carries TRBV7-2 and TRBJ2-1, with 9 bases fitting TRBD2. The V gene's germline CDR1 is SGHTA and CDR2 FQGNSA. This CDR3 region has 16 residues. V dropped 5 bases and J dropped 8; count of bases not matched to a gene: 13. CDR3 DNA sequence: TGTGCCAGCAGCACACGGGGCGGGGGGGTGTTCCATGAGCAGTTCTTC. It yields the protein CASSTRGGGVFHEQFF.

This chain connects TRBV10-2 to TRBJ1-1, with D uncertain. CDR1 WSHSY and CDR2 SAAADI come from the germline V gene. V gave up 7 bases and J gave up 11 bases, with 17 bases separating them. The CDR3 is 12 amino acids. The CDR3 region is CASTQTPNGAFF. CDR3 DNA: TGCGCCAGCACCCAGACACCCAATGGGGCTTTCTTT.

This chain uses TRBV28 with TRBJ2-5, with 9 bases matching TRBD2. Germline CDR1 and CDR2: MDHEN and SYDVKM. Trimming removed 4 bases from V and 4 bases from J; junction bases left unmatched: 13. The CDR3 totals 17 residues. The CDR3 DNA reads as TGTGCCAGCAGTTCCCCCCGCACAGCGGGGGGTCGAGAGACCCAGTACTTC. Its translation is CASSSPRTAGGRETQYF.

This chain links TRBV30 with TRBJ2-6; D possibly corresponds to TRBD2 (6 bases). CDR1 GTSNPN and CDR2 SVGIG come from the germline V gene (reference sequence). Trimming pared 6 bases from V and 0 bases from J, leaving 18 bases between. The CDR3 runs to 17 residues. The CDR3 loop reads CACSGLDASSGANVLTF. CDR3 nucleotides: TGTGCCTGTTCGGGACTGGACGCCAGCTCTGGGGCCAACGTCCTGACTTTC. The full variable domain, its missing parts supplied by reference TRBV30 and TRBJ2-6, is SQTIHQWPATLVQPVGSPLSLECTVEGTSNPNLYWYRQAAGRGLQLLFYSVGIGQISSEVPQNLSASRPQDRQFILSSKKLLLSDSGFYLCACSGLDASSGANVLTFGAGSRLTVL.

The chain couples TRBV7-9 to TRBJ1-2; no clear D. The V gene lost 1 base and the J gene lost 7 bases, with 10 bases spanning the gap. The CDR3 sequence is 13 residues long. CDR1 is SEHNR and CDR2 is FQNEAQ in the germline V gene (reference sequence). CDR3: CASSLDHPGGYTF. The CDR3 nucleotides read TGTGCCAGCAGCTTAGATCATCCCGGTGGCTACACCTTC.

The chain has TRBV2 and TRBJ2-5; D gene uncertain. Germline V gene sequence: CDR1 SNHLY, CDR2 FYNNEI. The CDR3 spans 15 residues. V dropped 6 bases and J dropped 5 bases, with 19 bases sitting between them. CDR3 in amino acids: CASRVETFDGETQYF. CDR3 DNA: TGTGCCAGCAGGGTAGAAACATTCGACGGGGAGACCCAGTACTTC.

The chain couples TRBV7-9 to TRBJ2-1; D gene ambiguous. The germline gives CDR1 SEHNR, CDR2 FQNEAQ (reference sequence). The CDR3 contains 13 residues. Trimming removed 5 bases from V and 6 bases from J, with 11 bases in between. CDR3 in DNA: TGTGCCAGCAGCCCTATGCGTAGCAATGAGCAGTTCTTC. It is translated as CASSPMRSNEQFF.

The genes are TRBV5-1 and TRBJ2-7; perhaps TRBD1 as D (6 bases). Trimming pared 0 bases from V and 4 bases from J, leaving 14 bases between. Germline V CDR1 and CDR2: SGHRS, YFSETQ. The CDR3 covers 15 residues. This CDR3 reads CASSLGTGPGYEQYF. The CDR3 coding sequence is TGCGCCAGCAGCTTGGGCACAGGGCCAGGGTACGAGCAGTACTTC. Looking up the rest from reference TRBV5-1 and TRBJ2-7 gives the full variable domain: KAGVTQTPRYLIKTRGQQVTLSCSPISGHRSVSWYQQTPGQGLQFLFEYFSETQRNKGNFPGRFSGRQFSNSRSEMNVSTLELGDSALYLCASSLGTGPGYEQYFGPGTRLTVT.

The genes are TRBV7-9 and TRBJ1-5; TRBD1 aligns across 9 bases. Germline-derived CDR1 and CDR2 are SEHNR and FQNEAQ (reference sequence). The CDR3 is 17 amino acids. The junction had 9 bases not matched to a gene; V was cut back by 5 bases and J by 1 base. CDR3 region: CASSRGQGLGSNQPQHF. CDR3 DNA: TGTGCCAGCAGCCGGGGACAGGGTTTAGGAAGCAATCAGCCCCAGCATTTT.

The rearrangement joins TRBV28 to TRBJ2-7; perhaps TRBD2 as D (7 bases). Per germline, CDR1 MDHEN and CDR2 SYDVKM. The CDR3 sequence is 13 residues long. CDR3 amino acids: CATGRGSVYEQYF. Written as DNA, the CDR3 is TGTGCTACAGGGCGGGGGAGTGTTTACGAGCAGTACTTC.

This clone has a single count. One junction end disagrees with the germline gene, perhaps due to a read error. The chain recombines TRBV7-9 with TRBJ2-5, with a weak D call TRBD1 (5 bases). The CDR3 extends over 12 amino acids. Germline V gene data show CDR1 as SEHNR and CDR2 as FQNEAQ (reference sequence). The CDR3 loop is CSSSPREETQYF. The CDR3 DNA sequence: TGTTCCAGCAGCCCCAGGGAAGAGACCCAGTACTTC.

V is TRBV5-1 and J is TRBJ2-1; tentative D call: TRBD2 (7 bases). Germline V lookup: CDR1 SGHRS, CDR2 YFSETQ. Trimming left V 4 bases short and J 9 bases short, with 20 bases between. The CDR3 totals 15 residues. The chain's CDR3 is CASSRGEGGGTEQFF. As DNA, the CDR3 is TGCGCCAGCAGCCGTGGCGAAGGGGGGGGAACTGAGCAGTTCTTC.

The chain has TRBV7-3 and TRBJ2-1; 7 nucleotides align to TRBD2. The V and J ends lost 2 bases and 9 bases, in that order; junction bases with no gene match: 10. There are 15 residues in the CDR3. Germline CDR1 is SGHTA and CDR2 is FQGTGA. The DNA for the CDR3 is TGTGCCAGCAGCTTAGGACTAGTTAGGGGCGCTGAGCAGTTCTTC. Its protein product is CASSLGLVRGAEQFF.

V is TRBV19 and J is TRBJ2-7, with D maybe TRBD2 (6 bases). Per the germline V gene, CDR1 is LNHDA and CDR2 is SQIVND (reference sequence). The CDR3 has 13 amino acids. V was cut by 8 bases and J by 2 bases, with 13 bases left in between. The chain's CDR3 is CASSNGGPYEQYF. The CDR3 nucleotides are TGTGCCAGTTCGAACGGGGGACCCTACGAGCAGTACTTC.

To note about this clone: The sample contains more than one DNA sequence encoding this CDR3. V is TRBV6-1 and J is TRBJ1-2, with D tentatively TRBD1 (5 bases). The length of the CDR3 is 14 residues. With 0 bases removed from V and 2 bases from J, the gap between germline ends came to 7 bases. Germline V lookup: CDR1 MNHNS, CDR2 SASEGT. As DNA, the CDR3 is TGTGCCAGCAGTGAAGCGTCAGGGAACTATGGCTACACCTTC. Protein: CASSEASGNYGYTF.